This TCR beta chain stems from a study of CD8+ T cells in alopecia areata. Turning to the study itself: Percent affected scalp area, the SALT score, rated treated patients' severity. Study-wide findings and caveats: Alopecia totalis/universalis scalp especially showed more expanded CD8+ clones than normal scalp. In scalp and blood during tofacitinib, many expanded lesional clones persisted. Both scalp clonality and the expanded CD8+ clones among the top 100 showed a significant decrease with tofacitinib.

Investigators isolated RNA and reverse transcribed it into cDNA to act as the sequencing template. Assay used: immunoSEQ multiplex PCR; TCRdb lists only in-frame clones, some missing. The repertoire has roughly 120,000 clones, 56% of them found once; the top ten carry more than 3%. As to treatment: oral pan-JAK inhibitor, 5-10 mg twice daily. CDR1 is SEHNR and CDR2 is FQNEAQ in the germline V gene (reference sequence). The CDR3 sequence is 14 residues long. Germline trimming cut 7 bases from V and 8 bases from J; bases unmatched to any gene: 12. A word on this clone: Its cognate antigen is unknown.

This TCR was recovered from a human donor with alopecia areata. The material was CD4+ T cells sorted from blood, obtained at week 24, from a patient treated with tofacitinib. The rearrangement uses TRBV7-9 and TRBJ2-3; TRBD2 aligns across 7 bases. The CDR3 sequence is CASTIAQGLSTQYF. The DNA of the CDR3 is TGTGCCAGCACTATAGCCCAGGGACTAAGTACGCAGTATTTT.